This T cell receptor beta chain was observed in a study of T cell responses to AZD1222 COVID-19 vaccine. The CDR3 has 14 amino acids. Trimming stripped 4 bases from V and 5 bases from J, with 15 bases between. Germline V gene lookup returns CDR1 SGHTS and CDR2 YDEGEE. Repertoires were generated with immunoSEQ multiplex PCR, while TCRdb's copy carries only in-frame clones and drops some. The sample holds roughly 70,000 clones, roughly 89% seen once. This clone occurred once. What it binds is not known. Combined were second doses at about 4 or about 12 weeks. Overall study results and limits: Baseline seropositivity characterized only a handful of AZD1222 recipients. The donor cohort was predominantly white British with a female majority, and clonal diversity may have been underestimated. Every sample of the repertoires postdated the peak T cell response.

V usage is TRBV5-8 and J usage is TRBJ1-2; the D gene is possibly TRBD1 (5 bases). The sample was peripheral blood, taken 28 days after the second AZD1222 dose. The sequence was obtained from an adult who received the AZD1222 COVID-19 vaccine. The CDR3 loop is CASSAYRDRYGYTF. CDR3 coding DNA: TGTGCCAGCAGCGCCTACCGGGACCGTTATGGCTACACCTTC. Combining the CDR3 with reference TRBV5-8 and TRBJ1-2 gives the whole variable domain EAGVTQSPTHLIKTRGQQATLRCSPISGHTSVYWYQQALGLGLQFLLWYDEGEERNRGNFPPRFSGRQFPNYSSELNVNALELEDSALYLCASSAYRDRYGYTFGSGTRLTVV.